The rows below give T cell receptor beta chains drawn from one sample of a study of human T cells and chemical hapten exposure. MiXCR, applied by TCRdb to the RACE reads, yields one record per CDR3 protein. This table holds more than 95,000 distinct CDR3 sequences, 25% to 30% found once. The sequenced sample was whole blood, obtained in connection with sensitization to the hapten diphenylcyclopropenone (DPC). Receptors originate from a man aged 35-49 years with alopecia areata. Some clones in this sample may be carry-over from other donors' samples. The CDR3 runs from the conserved cysteine through the conserved F or W. The order of the fields is J gene, V gene, CDR3 length, CDR3 protein.

>TRBJ2-5|TRBV6-5|13
CASSYDRRATQYF
>TRBJ2-5|TRBV20-1|13
CSARGEGRETQYF
>TRBJ1-5|TRBV20-1|15
CSARATGVTSQPQHF
>TRBJ1-5|TRBV20-1|14
CSAQQGTTNQPQHF
>TRBJ2-7|TRBV5-1|14
CASSFETSRYEQYF
>TRBJ1-6|TRBV4-1|18
CASRAKAEGSSYNSPLHF
>TRBJ2-6|TRBV11-2|17
CASIRLAGTSGANVLTF
>TRBJ1-6|TRBV13|16
CASSSGQELYNSPLHF
>TRBJ1-2|TRBV6-1|16
CASRRPPGQGAYGDTF
>TRBJ2-5|TRBV7-2|13
CASSWDRSETQYF
>TRBJ1-1|TRBV18|15
CASSPRPGVNTEAFF
>TRBJ1-1|TRBV5-4|15
CASSSDREVGQKAFF
>TRBJ2-1|TRBV20-1|15
CSARNSDRGANEQFF
>TRBJ2-7|TRBV27|13
CASSPRPSVEQYF
>TRBJ2-7|TRBV12-3/TRBV12-4|15
CASSPSPGQLYEQYF
>TRBJ2-1|TRBV6-5|17
CASSYESGTSGTDEQFF
>TRBJ2-3|TRBV21-1|20
CASSIPTTSGSRNSTDTQYF
>TRBJ2-2|TRBV20-1|16
CSARDFPGLAAGELFF
>TRBJ2-1|TRBV5-4|15
CASSLDRGLYNEQFF
>TRBJ1-1|TRBV13|14
CASSLGTMNTEAFF
>TRBJ2-1|TRBV12-3/TRBV12-4|13
CASRGTSGSRQFF
>TRBJ2-3|TRBV7-2|15
CASSAKRSSTDTQYF
>TRBJ1-1|TRBV27|13
CASRGQKNTEAFF
>TRBJ2-6|TRBV15|16
CATSRDRDSGANVLTF
>TRBJ2-1|TRBV12-3/TRBV12-4|15
CASSPWRASYNEQFF
>TRBJ2-7|TRBV20-1|11
CSASHPAAQYF
>TRBJ2-7|TRBV4-3|18
CASSQDGGGVAGVYEQYF
>TRBJ2-7|TRBV28|13
CASSPRLAGEQYF
>TRBJ2-2|TRBV5-1|16
CASSTRTGANTGELFF
>TRBJ1-2|TRBV11-2|15
CASSDYSPLNYGYTF
>TRBJ2-7|TRBV27|17
CASSLKPPGDHFYEQYF
>TRBJ2-1|TRBV5-6|15
CASSLLGQGGHEQFF
>TRBJ1-5|TRBV19|16
CASRRDSLYSNQPQHF
>TRBJ1-5|TRBV28|15
CASSLGGREDQPQHF
>TRBJ1-3|TRBV6-5|15
CASSLGRLTGNTIYF
>TRBJ2-2|TRBV14|18
CASSQEGETGGPTGELFF
>TRBJ2-7|TRBV7-2|14
CASSPASFRDEQYF
>TRBJ1-1|TRBV6-4|16
CASRDTGWAPEGEAFF
>TRBJ1-1|TRBV2|13
CASKGTGYTEAFF
>TRBJ2-1|TRBV19|18
CASSIDRGGRSSYNEQFF
>TRBJ2-1|TRBV20-1|14
CSARVGQGASEQFF
>TRBJ2-5|TRBV28|16
CASSLGPTRSQETQYF
>TRBJ2-5|TRBV5-1|12
CASRTGSETQYF
>TRBJ2-5|TRBV6-2/TRBV6-3|15
CASSRGHPPQETQYF
>TRBJ2-3|TRBV10-1|15
CASSDNGIGTDTQYF
>TRBJ2-4|TRBV5-1|19
CASSFDGTSGMGAKNIQYF
>TRBJ1-1|TRBV12-3/TRBV12-4|14
CASSLAGTGTEAFF
>TRBJ2-2|TRBV2|16
CASSAGSQGNTGELFF
>TRBJ2-5|TRBV20-1|15
CSATRLAGGGETQYF
>TRBJ2-1|TRBV24-1|16
CATSDLFGTSTNEQFF
>TRBJ2-2|TRBV6-2/TRBV6-3|17
CASSYGSDRGPAGELFF
>TRBJ2-3|TRBV16|14
CASIHSGSTDTQYF
>TRBJ1-5|TRBV12-3/TRBV12-4|14
CASSPRGSPAPQHF
>TRBJ2-3|TRBV11-2|10
CASSFGTQYF
>TRBJ2-1|TRBV4-2|15
CASSQEGTGNNEQFF
>TRBJ2-2|TRBV28|16
CASSLFAGDVTGELFF